Below are 24 T cell receptor beta chains sequenced from a single sample in a study of cytomegalovirus exposure and HLA in healthy donors. The study ran its PCR with 60 Vbeta and 13 Jbeta primers. Data came from immunoSEQ multiplex PCR; TCRdb stores just in-frame clones and leaves some out. The sample records some 150,000 clones, around 79% being singletons. The sequenced sample was PBMCs. These receptors originate from a human donor in good health.

The V call is TRBV11-2, the J call TRBJ1-5; D unresolved. There are 15 residues in the CDR3. Trimming removed 0 bases at V and 4 bases at J, with 10 bases between. Germline-derived CDR1 and CDR2 are SGHAT and FQNNGV. CDR3 DNA sequence: TGTGCCAGCAGCTTAGAAGCGGCACCTAATCAGCCCCAGCATTTT. This encodes CASSLEAAPNQPQHF.

The V gene is TRBV2, the J gene TRBJ1-5, with 10 bases identical to TRBD1. The CDR3 totals 14 residues. Trimming cost V 7 bases and J 4 bases; bases outside gene matches: 4. CDR1 and CDR2 from the germline V gene are SNHLY and FYNNEI. CDR3 region: CASMPGQGNQPQHF. The DNA for the CDR3 is TGTGCCAGCATGCCGGGACAGGGGAATCAGCCCCAGCATTTT.

The chain is built from TRBV7-6 and TRBJ2-5; possibly TRBD1 for D (6 bases). Germline CDR1 reads SGHVS; CDR2 reads FNYEAQ. The germline V and J ends were trimmed by 4 bases and 2 bases, with 11 bases remaining between them. The CDR3 sequence is 14 residues long. DNA of the CDR3: TGTGCCAGCAGCTCCTCCGGGACACAAGAGACCCAGTACTTC. The encoded protein is CASSSSGTQETQYF.

The V gene is TRBV6-1, the J gene TRBJ1-5, with TRBD1 matching 10 bases. This CDR3 has 15 residues. CDR1 and CDR2 (germline): MNHNS, SASEGT. The junction had 7 bases not matched to a gene; V was cut back by 11 bases and J by 0 bases. The CDR3 sequence is CAAGGQGISNQPQHF. The DNA of the CDR3 is TGTGCCGCTGGGGGACAGGGGATTAGCAATCAGCCCCAGCATTTT.

This clone was counted only a few times. This rearrangement joins TRBV23-1 to TRBJ1-1; possible D gene TRBD1, 6 bases. TRBV23-1 is an open reading frame whose function is uncertain. The CDR3 covers 14 residues. V was clipped by 0 bases and J by 1 base, with 6 bases between them. CDR3: CASSQSQGNTEAFF. The DNA for the CDR3 is TGCGCCAGCAGTCAATCACAGGGGAACACTGAAGCTTTCTTT.

The chain carries TRBV29-1 and TRBJ1-5; D perhaps matches TRBD1 (6 bases). This CDR3 region has 18 residues. The V end was cut by 6 bases, the J end by 0 bases, with 24 bases between. Germline values: CDR1 SQVTM, CDR2 ANQGSEA. For the CDR3, the DNA is TGCAGCGTGAGAACCGGGACAAGGTTTGGGGATAGCAATCAGCCCCAGCATTTT. The encoded protein is CSVRTGTRFGDSNQPQHF.

This chain connects TRBV18 to TRBJ2-1; 9 bases are shared with TRBD1. The V gene end was trimmed by 2 bases and the J gene end by 7 bases; junction bases not matched to a gene: 9. This CDR3 contains 16 residues. Germline V lookup: CDR1 KGHSH, CDR2 LQKENI. This chain's CDR3 is CASSPFGTGNMNEQFF. CDR3 nucleotide sequence: TGTGCCAGCTCACCATTCGGGACAGGGAATATGAATGAGCAGTTCTTC.

This chain links TRBV7-2 with TRBJ2-3; 7 nucleotides match TRBD2. The junction had 15 bases not matched to a gene; V was cut back by 5 bases and J by 4 bases. The CDR3 length is 17 residues. CDR1 and CDR2 from the germline V gene are SGHTA and FQGNSA. In DNA form, the CDR3 reads TGTGCCAGCAGCCATCCGTTGGGGAGGGGAGGGCCAGATACGCAGTATTTT. Translating it yields CASSHPLGRGGPDTQYF.

A few counts support this clone. V usage is TRBV11-3 and J usage is TRBJ2-7, with a possible D match to TRBD1 (6 bases). Germline lookup yields CDR1 SGHNT and CDR2 YENEEA. V was pared by 3 bases and J by 4 bases, with 16 bases between. This CDR3 region has 15 residues. The CDR3 spells CASSFRWSGAYEQYF. Written as DNA, the CDR3 is TGTGCCAGCAGCTTTAGGTGGTCAGGGGCTTACGAGCAGTACTTC.

There are a few counts of this clone. The genes are TRBV27 and TRBJ1-1; TRBD1 agrees at 7 bases. CDR1 is MNHEY and CDR2 is SMNVEV in the germline V gene (reference sequence). V was pared by 6 bases and J by 2 bases, with 6 bases of the junction left unmatched. The CDR3 covers 14 residues. CDR3 DNA sequence: TGTGCCAGCAGCCTCCGGGACAGAAACACTGAAGCTTTCTTT. This gives the protein CASSLRDRNTEAFF.

V usage is TRBV28 and J usage is TRBJ2-7; D is unresolved. This CDR3 has 15 residues. V was cut by 4 bases and J by 5 bases, with 18 bases left in between. Germline V gene lookup returns CDR1 MDHEN and CDR2 SYDVKM. The CDR3 protein is CASSSSSSGLNEQYF. CDR3 bases: TGTGCCAGCAGTTCCAGCTCCAGTGGGCTAAACGAGCAGTACTTC.

This chain links TRBV15 with TRBJ2-5; D call uncertain. This CDR3 is built from 14 residues. V lost 2 bases and J lost 5, with 12 bases in between. The germline V gene encodes CDR1 LNHNV and CDR2 YYDKDF (reference sequence). CDR3: CATSRNLAGETQYF. CDR3 DNA sequence: TGTGCCACCAGCAGAAACCTGGCCGGGGAGACCCAGTACTTC.

The chain couples TRBV19 to TRBJ1-2; a weak D match, TRBD1 (5 bases). Germline V lookup: CDR1 LNHDA, CDR2 SQIVND (reference sequence). V was shortened by 5 bases and J by 5 bases, with 12 bases between the two germline ends. The CDR3 spans 13 residues. The CDR3 nucleotides read TGTGCCAGTAGTGCAGACAGATTTTATGGCTACACCTTC. This translates into CASSADRFYGYTF.

The J gene is TRBJ2-7, the V gene TRBV7-2; D gene ambiguous. CDR1 is SGHTA, CDR2 FQGNSA, per germline. Deletions cut 2 bases from V and 3 bases from J, with 11 bases between. The CDR3 runs to 14 residues. CDR3 coding DNA: TGTGCCAGCAGCTTAACGGGTCCTAACTACGAGCAGTACTTC. This sequence encodes CASSLTGPNYEQYF.

The chain couples TRBV4-3 to TRBJ2-7; D ambiguous. Trimming removed 5 bases at V and 1 base at J, with 9 bases between. CDR1 and CDR2 from the germline V gene are LGHNA and YSLEER. The CDR3 has 13 amino acids. The CDR3 spells CASSESKSYEQYF. In nucleotides, the CDR3 is TGCGCCAGCAGCGAGTCTAAATCCTACGAGCAGTACTTC.

This chain connects TRBV4-1 to TRBJ2-7, with 10 bases aligning to TRBD1. The CDR3 totals 15 residues. Germline V gives CDR1 MGHRA, CDR2 YSYEKL. After removal of 0 bases from V and 3 bases from J, the junction contained 2 bases not matched to a gene. The CDR3 spells CASSQEWDRGYEQYF. DNA of the CDR3: TGCGCCAGCAGCCAAGAGTGGGACAGGGGCTACGAGCAGTACTTC.

The rearrangement joins TRBV5-6 to TRBJ1-3; D unresolved. There are 15 residues in the CDR3. The germline CDR1 and CDR2 sequences are SGHDT and YYEEEE. Trimming pared 2 bases from V and 0 bases from J, leaving 9 bases between. CDR3 loop: CASSLYERSGNTIYF. The CDR3 DNA reads TGTGCCAGCAGCTTATATGAGCGCTCTGGAAACACCATATATTTT.

This chain connects TRBV30 to TRBJ2-5, with TRBD2 matching 8 bases. Trimming cost V 0 bases and J 4 bases; bases outside gene matches: 7. Germline CDR1 reads GTSNPN; CDR2 reads SVGIG (reference sequence). The CDR3 runs 15 residues. CDR3 coding DNA: TGTGCCTGGAGTGTCTCCGGGGGGGAGGGAGAGACCCAGTACTTC. Amino acids: CAWSVSGGEGETQYF.

Only one count was recorded for this clone. The chain joins TRBV30 to TRBJ2-2; D perhaps matches TRBD2 (5 bases). V shed 3 bases and J shed 3 bases, with 14 bases lying between them. CDR3 length: 15 residues. Germline CDR1 is GTSNPN and CDR2 is SVGIG (reference sequence). For the CDR3, the DNA is TGTGCCTGGAGACGTCTAGCAGGTGACACCGGGGAGCTGTTTTTT. It specifies CAWRRLAGDTGELFF.

V and J are TRBV19 and TRBJ2-7; 9 bases line up with TRBD1. Germline V lookup: CDR1 LNHDA, CDR2 SQIVND (reference sequence). Trimming at V came to 7 bases and at J to 0 bases, leaving 7 bases not matched to a gene. The CDR3 is 15 amino acids. The CDR3 region has the DNA TGTGCCAGTACTCATACAGGGGGCGACTCCTACGAGCAGTACTTC. It codes for CASTHTGGDSYEQYF.

This clone was found a few times. The chain joins TRBV7-6 to TRBJ1-2; 7 bases are a match to TRBD1. Per germline, CDR1 SGHVS and CDR2 FNYEAQ. The CDR3 spans 15 residues. Trimming removed 2 bases from V and 8 bases from J; junction bases left unmatched: 11. CDR3 nucleotides: TGTGCCAGCAGCTTATACAGGGGAACCAGTGAAGGCTACACCTTC. Amino acids: CASSLYRGTSEGYTF. Filled out from reference TRBV7-6 and TRBJ1-2, the complete variable domain reads GAGVSQSPRYKVTKRGQDVALRCDPISGHVSLYWYRQALGQGPEFLTYFNYEAQQDKSGLPNDRFSAERPEGSISTLTIQRTEQRDSAMYRCASSLYRGTSEGYTFGSGTRLTVV.

The chain employs TRBV4-1 and TRBJ2-7; 10 bases map to TRBD1. The germline CDR1 and CDR2 sequences are MGHRA and YSYEKL. The V gene end was trimmed by 4 bases and the J gene end by 6 bases; junction bases not matched to a gene: 6. The CDR3 extends over 14 amino acids. The CDR3 reads CASSPDRGRREQYF. As DNA, the CDR3 is TGCGCCAGCAGCCCCGACAGGGGGCGGCGCGAGCAGTACTTC.

This clone was recorded only once. The chain is built from TRBV7-8 and TRBJ1-1; a possible D gene is TRBD1 (5 bases). Germline CDR1 is SGHVS and CDR2 is FQNEAQ. The CDR3 is 13 residues long. Trimming left V 5 bases short and J 7 bases short, with 14 bases between. CDR3 coding DNA: TGTGCCAGCAGCCTAACAGGCTCTCGTGAAGCTTTCTTT. Encoded protein: CASSLTGSREAFF.

The V and J genes are TRBV7-2 and TRBJ1-2; TRBD1 matches 11 bases. This CDR3 has 14 residues. Per the germline V gene, CDR1 is SGHTA and CDR2 is FQGNSA. V lost 4 bases to trimming and J lost 8 bases; unmatched junction nucleotides: 6. Here the CDR3 reads CASSSRDRGYGYTF. DNA of the CDR3: TGTGCCAGCAGCTCCCGGGACAGGGGGTACGGCTACACCTTC.